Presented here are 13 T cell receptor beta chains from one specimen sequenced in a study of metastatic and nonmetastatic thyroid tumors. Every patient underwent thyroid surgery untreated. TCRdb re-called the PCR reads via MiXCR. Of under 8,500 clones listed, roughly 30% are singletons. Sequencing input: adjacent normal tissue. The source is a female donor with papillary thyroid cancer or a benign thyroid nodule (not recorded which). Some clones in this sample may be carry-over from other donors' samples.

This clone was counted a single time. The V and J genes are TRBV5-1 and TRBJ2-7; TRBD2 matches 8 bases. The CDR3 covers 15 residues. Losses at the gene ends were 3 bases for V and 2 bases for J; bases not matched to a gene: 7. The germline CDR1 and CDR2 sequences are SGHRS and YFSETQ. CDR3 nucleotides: TGCGCCAGCAGCTCTCCGGGACTAGGAACCTACGAGCAGTACTTC. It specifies CASSSPGLGTYEQYF. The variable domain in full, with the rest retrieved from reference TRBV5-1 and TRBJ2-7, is KAGVTQTPRYLIKTRGQQVTLSCSPISGHRSVSWYQQTPGQGLQFLFEYFSETQRNKGNFPGRFSGRQFSNSRSEMNVSTLELGDSALYLCASSSPGLGTYEQYFGPGTRLTVT.

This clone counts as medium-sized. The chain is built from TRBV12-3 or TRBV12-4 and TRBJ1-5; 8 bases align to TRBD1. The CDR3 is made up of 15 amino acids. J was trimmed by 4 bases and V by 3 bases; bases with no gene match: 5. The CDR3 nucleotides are TGTGCCAGCAGTTTGCGGACAGGGCGGAATCAGCCCCAGCATTTT. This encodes CASSLRTGRNQPQHF.

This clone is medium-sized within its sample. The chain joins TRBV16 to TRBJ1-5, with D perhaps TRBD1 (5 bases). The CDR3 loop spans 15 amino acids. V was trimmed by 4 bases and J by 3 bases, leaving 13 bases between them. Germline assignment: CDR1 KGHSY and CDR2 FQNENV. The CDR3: CASSPFGTVNQPQHF. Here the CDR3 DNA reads TGTGCCAGCAGCCCCTTTGGGACGGTCAATCAGCCCCAGCATTTT.

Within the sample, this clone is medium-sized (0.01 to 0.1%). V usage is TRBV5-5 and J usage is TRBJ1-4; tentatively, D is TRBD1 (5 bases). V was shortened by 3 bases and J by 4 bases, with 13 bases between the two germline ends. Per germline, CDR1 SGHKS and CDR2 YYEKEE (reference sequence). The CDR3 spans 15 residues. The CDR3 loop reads CASSSPTDLNEKLFF. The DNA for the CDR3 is TGTGCCAGCAGCTCGCCGACAGACCTTAATGAAAAACTGTTTTTT.

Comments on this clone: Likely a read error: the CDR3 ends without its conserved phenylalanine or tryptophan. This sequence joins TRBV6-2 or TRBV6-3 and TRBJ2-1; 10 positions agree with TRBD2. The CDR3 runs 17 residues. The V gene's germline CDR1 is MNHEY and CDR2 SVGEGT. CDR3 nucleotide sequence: TGTGCCAGCAGTTACCTAGCGGGGGCCACCTCCTACAATCAGCAGTTCTCC. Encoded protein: CASSYLAGATSYNQQFS.

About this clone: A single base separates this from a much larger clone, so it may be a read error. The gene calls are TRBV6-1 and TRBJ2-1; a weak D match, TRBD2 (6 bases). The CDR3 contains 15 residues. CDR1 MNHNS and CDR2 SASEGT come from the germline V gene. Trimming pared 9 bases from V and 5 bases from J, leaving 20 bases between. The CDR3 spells CASRERPSAHNEQFF. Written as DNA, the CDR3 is TGTGCCAGTAGGGAGCGGCCTAGCGCCCACAATGAGCAGTTCTTC.

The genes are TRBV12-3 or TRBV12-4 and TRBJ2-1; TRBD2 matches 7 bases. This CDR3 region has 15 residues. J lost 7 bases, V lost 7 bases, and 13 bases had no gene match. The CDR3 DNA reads TGTGCCAGCACCGTGGCCGGACTAGACGGGAATGAGCAGTTCTTC. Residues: CASTVAGLDGNEQFF.

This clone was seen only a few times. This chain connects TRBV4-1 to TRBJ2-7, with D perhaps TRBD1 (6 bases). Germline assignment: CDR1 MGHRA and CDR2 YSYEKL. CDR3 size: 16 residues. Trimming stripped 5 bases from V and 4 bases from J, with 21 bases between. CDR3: CASSTSDSQRGYEQYF. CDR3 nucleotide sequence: TGCGCCAGCAGCACCTCGGACAGCCAGAGGGGTTACGAGCAGTACTTC.

This CDR3 reads CASSLHQGFPEAFF. The CDR3 DNA sequence: TGTGCCAGCAGTTTACACCAGGGTTTCCCTGAAGCTTTCTTT. The rearrangement joins TRBV28 to TRBJ1-1, with D possibly being TRBD1 (5 bases). V lost 2 bases and J lost 6, with 13 bases in between. CDR1 is MDHEN, CDR2 SYDVKM, per germline. The CDR3 consists of 14 residues.

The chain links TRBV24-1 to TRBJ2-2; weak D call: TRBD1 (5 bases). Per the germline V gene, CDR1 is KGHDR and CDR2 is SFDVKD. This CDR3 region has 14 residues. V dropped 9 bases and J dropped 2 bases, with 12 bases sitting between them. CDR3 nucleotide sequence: TGTGCCACCCAGTCCAGGGTTAACACCGGGGAGCTGTTTTTT. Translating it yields CATQSRVNTGELFF.

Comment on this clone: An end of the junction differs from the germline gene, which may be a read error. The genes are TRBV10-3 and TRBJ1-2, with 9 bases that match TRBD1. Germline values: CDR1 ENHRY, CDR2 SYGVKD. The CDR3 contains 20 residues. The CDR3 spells CAISESDILDRGVENYGYTF. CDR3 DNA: TGTGCCATCAGCGAGTCTGATATACTAGACAGGGGGGTGGAAAACTATGGCTACACCTTC.

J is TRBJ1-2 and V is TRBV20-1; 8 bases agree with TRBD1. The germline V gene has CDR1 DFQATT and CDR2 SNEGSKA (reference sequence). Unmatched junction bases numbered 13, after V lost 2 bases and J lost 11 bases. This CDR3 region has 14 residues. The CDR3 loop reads CSARPDRELLSYTF. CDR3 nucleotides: TGCAGTGCTAGACCGGACAGGGAGTTGCTGAGTTACACCTTC.

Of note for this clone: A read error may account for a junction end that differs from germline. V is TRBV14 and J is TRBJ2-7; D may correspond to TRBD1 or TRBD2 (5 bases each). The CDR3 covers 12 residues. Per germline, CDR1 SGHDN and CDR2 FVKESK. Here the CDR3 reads CAISPFTGQQYF. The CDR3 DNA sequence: TGTGCCATCAGCCCTTTCACGGGGCAGCAGTACTTC.